These T cell receptor beta chains were read from a single sample in a study of cytomegalovirus exposure and HLA in healthy donors. Using immunoSEQ multiplex PCR, the repertoire was profiled, and TCRdb retains in-frame clones only, with some absent. The table includes 120,000 to 150,000 clones, 75% to 80% detected once. The sequenced sample consisted of PBMCs. The receptors stem from a male donor in good health and CMV-seronegative. Both conserved end residues are part of each CDR3. Fields, in order: D gene, V gene, clone size, J gene, CDR3 DNA, CDR3 protein. A D gene is named only where the DNA matches it firmly. A row's size may be missing; if present it is once, few, many or a size class.

D: TRBD2
V: TRBV5-1
size: few
J: TRBJ2-5
DNA: TGCGCCAGCAGCTTGGGGGTAGAGCGGGGTCAGGAGACCCAGTACTTC
CDR3: CASSLGVERGQETQYF

D: TRBD2
V: TRBV27
size: .
J: TRBJ2-1
DNA: TGTGCCAGCAGAGGACTAGCGGGAGGCTCCTACAATGAGCAGTTCTTC
CDR3: CASRGLAGGSYNEQFF

D: TRBD1
V: TRBV7-9
size: .
J: TRBJ1-4
DNA: TGTGCCAGCAGCAGACGATCCGGGACAGCTTCTGAAAAACTGTTTTTT
CDR3: CASSRRSGTASEKLFF

D: TRBD2
V: TRBV5-5
size: .
J: TRBJ2-1
DNA: TGTGCCAGCAGCTTGGGACTAGCGGGGGAGTACAATGAGCAGTTCTTC
CDR3: CASSLGLAGEYNEQFF

D: TRBD1
V: TRBV12-5
size: .
J: TRBJ1-2
DNA: TGTGCTAGTGGAATACAGGGGGGGGACTATGGCTACACCTTC
CDR3: CASGIQGGDYGYTF

D: .
V: TRBV18
size: .
J: TRBJ1-1
DNA: TGTGCCAGCATTTCAGACAGGCAGAACACTGAAGCTTTCTTT
CDR3: CASISDRQNTEAFF

D: TRBD2
V: TRBV14
size: .
J: TRBJ2-5
DNA: TGTGCCAGCAGCCAGGGGACTAGCGGGAGCCTCGGGGAGACCCAGTACTTC
CDR3: CASSQGTSGSLGETQYF

D: .
V: TRBV6-4
size: .
J: TRBJ1-4
DNA: TGTGCCAGCAGTGGGGGGCGGACGGATGAAAAACTGTTTTTT
CDR3: CASSGGRTDEKLFF

D: TRBD1
V: TRBV19
size: .
J: TRBJ1-4
DNA: TGTGCCAGTAGTGTTCCGGGACAGCCTAATGAAAAACTGTTTTTT
CDR3: CASSVPGQPNEKLFF

D: TRBD1
V: TRBV2
size: .
J: TRBJ2-7
DNA: TGTGCCAGCAGTGGGACAGGGAGGCGCTCCTACGAGCAGTACTTC
CDR3: CASSGTGRRSYEQYF

D: .
V: TRBV9
size: .
J: TRBJ1-4
DNA: TGTGCCAGCAGCGTAGGTGGAGCAAGCCTTGCAACTAATGGAAAACTGTTTTTT
CDR3: CASSVGGASLATNGKLFF

D: TRBD2
V: TRBV27
size: .
J: TRBJ2-1
DNA: TGTGCCAGCAGGAGCGGGACCCTCTCCTACAATGAGCAGTTCTTC
CDR3: CASRSGTLSYNEQFF

D: .
V: TRBV1
size: .
J: TRBJ2-1
DNA: TGCACCAGCAGCCAAGATCAAGCGGGGAGCTCCTACAATGAGCAGTTCTTC
CDR3: CTSSQDQAGSSYNEQFF